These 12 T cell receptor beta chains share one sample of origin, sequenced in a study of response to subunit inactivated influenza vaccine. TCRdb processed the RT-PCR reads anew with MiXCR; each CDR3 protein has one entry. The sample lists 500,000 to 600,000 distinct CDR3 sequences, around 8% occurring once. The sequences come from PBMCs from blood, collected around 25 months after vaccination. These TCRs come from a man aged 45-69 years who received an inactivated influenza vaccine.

The CDR3 sequence is CASSSVGQGIEETQYF. DNA for the CDR3: TGTGCCAGCAGTTCGGTGGGACAGGGGATAGAAGAGACCCAGTACTTC. The J gene is TRBJ2-5, the V gene TRBV28, with 10 bases identical to TRBD1. The ends lost 4 bases at V and 3 bases at J; junction bases unmatched: 8. Per the germline V gene, CDR1 is MDHEN and CDR2 is SYDVKM. CDR3 length: 16 amino acids.

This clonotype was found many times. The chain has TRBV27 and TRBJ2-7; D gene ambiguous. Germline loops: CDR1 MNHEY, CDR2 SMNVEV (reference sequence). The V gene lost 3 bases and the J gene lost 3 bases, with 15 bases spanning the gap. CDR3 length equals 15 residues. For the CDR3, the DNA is TGTGCCAGCAGTTTTAAACAGAGATTCTACTACGAGCAGTACTTC. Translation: CASSFKQRFYYEQYF.

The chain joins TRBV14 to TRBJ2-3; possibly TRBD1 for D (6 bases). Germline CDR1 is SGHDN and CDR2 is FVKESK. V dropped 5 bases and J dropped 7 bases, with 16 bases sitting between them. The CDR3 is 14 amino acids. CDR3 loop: CASSSPGTPHTQYF. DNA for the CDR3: TGTGCCAGCAGCTCCCCGGGGACACCCCATACGCAGTATTTT.

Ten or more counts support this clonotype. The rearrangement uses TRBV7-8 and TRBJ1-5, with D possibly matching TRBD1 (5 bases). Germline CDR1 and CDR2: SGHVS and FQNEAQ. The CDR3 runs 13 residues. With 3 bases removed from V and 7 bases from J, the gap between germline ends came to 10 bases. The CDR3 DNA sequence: TGTGCCAGCAGCTTCCAGGGTCCACAGCCCCAGCATTTT. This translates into CASSFQGPQPQHF.

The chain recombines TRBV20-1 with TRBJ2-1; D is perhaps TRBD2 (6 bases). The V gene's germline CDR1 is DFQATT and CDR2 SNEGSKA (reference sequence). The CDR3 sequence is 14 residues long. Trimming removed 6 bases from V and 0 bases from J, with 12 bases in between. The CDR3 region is CSARAGNSYNEQFF. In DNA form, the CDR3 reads TGCAGTGCGCGTGCGGGGAACTCCTACAATGAGCAGTTCTTC.

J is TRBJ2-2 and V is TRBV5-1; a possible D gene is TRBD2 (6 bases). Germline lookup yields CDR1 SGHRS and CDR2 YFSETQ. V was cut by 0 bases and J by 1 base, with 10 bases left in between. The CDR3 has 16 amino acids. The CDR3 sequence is CASSLDAGRNTGELFF. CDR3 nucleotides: TGCGCCAGCAGCTTGGACGCGGGGAGGAACACCGGGGAGCTGTTTTTT.

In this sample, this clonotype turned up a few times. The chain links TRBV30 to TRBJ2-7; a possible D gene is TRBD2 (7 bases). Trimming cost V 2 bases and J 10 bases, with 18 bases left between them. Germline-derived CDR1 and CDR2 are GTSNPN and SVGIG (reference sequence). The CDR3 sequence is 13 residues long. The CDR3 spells CAWSKGGTSVQYF. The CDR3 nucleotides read TGTGCCTGGAGTAAGGGAGGGACATCGGTTCAGTACTTC.

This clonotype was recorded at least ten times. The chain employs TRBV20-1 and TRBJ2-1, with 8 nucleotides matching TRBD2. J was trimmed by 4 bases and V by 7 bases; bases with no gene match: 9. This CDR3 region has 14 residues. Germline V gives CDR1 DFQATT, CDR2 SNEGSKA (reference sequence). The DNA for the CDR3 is TGCAGTGGTGAAGGATCGGGGGGGTACAATGAGCAGTTCTTC. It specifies CSGEGSGGYNEQFF.

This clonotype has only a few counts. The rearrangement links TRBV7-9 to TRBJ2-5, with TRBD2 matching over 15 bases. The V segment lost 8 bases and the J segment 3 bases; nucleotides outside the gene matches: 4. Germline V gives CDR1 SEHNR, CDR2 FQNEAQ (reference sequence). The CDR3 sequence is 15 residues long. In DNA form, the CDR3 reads TGTGCCAGCGGGGGACTAGCGGGGGGCGAAGAGACCCAGTACTTC. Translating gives CASGGLAGGEETQYF. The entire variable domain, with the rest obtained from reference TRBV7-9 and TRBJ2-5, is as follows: DTGVSQNPRHKITKRGQNVTFRCDPISEHNRLYWYRQTLGQGPEFLTYFQNEAQLEKSRLLSDRFSAERPKGSFSTLEIQRTEQGDSAMYLCASGGLAGGEETQYFGPGTRLLVL.

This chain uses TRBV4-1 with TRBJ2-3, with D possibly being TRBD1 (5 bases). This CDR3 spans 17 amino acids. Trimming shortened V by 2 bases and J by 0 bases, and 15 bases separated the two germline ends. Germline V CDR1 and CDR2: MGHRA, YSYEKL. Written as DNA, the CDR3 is TGCGCCAGCAGCCAAACACGTACAGGTGCTAGCACAGATACGCAGTATTTT. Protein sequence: CASSQTRTGASTDTQYF.

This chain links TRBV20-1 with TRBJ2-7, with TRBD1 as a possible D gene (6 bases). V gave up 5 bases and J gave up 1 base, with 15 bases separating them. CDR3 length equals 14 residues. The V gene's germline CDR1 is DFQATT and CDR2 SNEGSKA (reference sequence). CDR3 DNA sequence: TGCAGTGCTTCAGACAGGCGCTATTCCTACGAGCAGTACTTC. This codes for CSASDRRYSYEQYF.

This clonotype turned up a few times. The CDR3 reads CASSFVQNTEAFF. CDR3 bases: TGTGCCAGCAGTTTTGTTCAGAACACTGAAGCTTTCTTT. V and J are TRBV12-3 or TRBV12-4 and TRBJ1-1; D remains ambiguous. The CDR3 has 13 amino acids. V shed 3 bases and J shed 1 base, with 6 bases lying between them.